This T cell receptor beta chain comes out of a study of T-cell memory formation after mild COVID-19. Study-wide results and caveats: Memory from before infection featured some responding clones, which suggests cross-reactive memory joined. Mainly in CM and EM were contracting CD4+ clones; CD8+ were in EMRA. A second wave expanding day 15 to 37 was CD4+-biased; contracting clones were balanced.

Constant-segment-primed 5'RACE gave TCR alpha and TCR beta cDNA libraries with sample barcodes and UMIs. Using its own MiXCR run on the 5' RACE reads, TCRdb lists one record per CDR3 protein. This table has around 65,000 distinct CDR3 sequences, about 10% appearing once. Ten or more counts support this clonotype. Its target is not known. The CDR3 has 14 residues. The V gene's germline CDR1 is MDHEN and CDR2 SYDVKM. The V end lost 6 bases, the J end lost 4 bases, and 16 bases lay between the germline ends. The sequence was obtained from a man aged 18-30 years who had mild COVID-19 (a few samples of this study predate the infection). Cell type and time point are not known. The rearrangement uses TRBV28 and TRBJ2-7; D might be TRBD1 or TRBD2, each matching 5 bases. Sequencing used PBMCs or a T cell subset sorted from them (not recorded which). In DNA, the CDR3 is TGTGCCAGCAGCCGGGGCGGGTCGGGGTACGAGCAGTACGTC. The encoded protein is CASSRGGSGYEQYV.